This T cell receptor (beta chain) was observed in a study of PD-L1 blockade in urothelial cancer. This clone was seen more than once but under ten times. As for time point: pretreatment peripheral blood. The table came from immunoSEQ multiplex PCR; TCRdb's copy has only in-frame clones and leaves some out. Here the sample spans 45,000 to 60,000 clones, 75% to 90% being singletons. Germline values: CDR1 SGHVS, CDR2 FQNEAQ. V gave up 3 bases and J gave up 5 bases, with 8 bases separating them. The CDR3 length is 13 residues. The source is a man aged 50-60 years with urothelial cancer. The V call is TRBV7-8, the J call TRBJ1-5; D might be TRBD1 (5 bases). The sequenced sample was PBMCs, obtained around atezolizumab (anti-PD-L1) treatment. CDR3: CASSFQGHQPQHF. CDR3 sequence (DNA): TGTGCCAGCAGCTTCCAGGGCCATCAGCCCCAGCATTTT.